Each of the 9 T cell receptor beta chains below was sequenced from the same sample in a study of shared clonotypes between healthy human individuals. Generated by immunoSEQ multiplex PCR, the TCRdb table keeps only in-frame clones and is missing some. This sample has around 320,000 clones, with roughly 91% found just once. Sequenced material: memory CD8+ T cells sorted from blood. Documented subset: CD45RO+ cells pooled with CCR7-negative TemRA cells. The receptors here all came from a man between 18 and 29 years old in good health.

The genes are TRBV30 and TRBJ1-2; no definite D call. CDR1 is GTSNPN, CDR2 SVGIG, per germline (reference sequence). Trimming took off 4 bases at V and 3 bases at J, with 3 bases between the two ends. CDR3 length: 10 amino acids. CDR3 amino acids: CAWIDYGYTF. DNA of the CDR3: TGTGCCTGGATAGACTATGGCTACACCTTC.

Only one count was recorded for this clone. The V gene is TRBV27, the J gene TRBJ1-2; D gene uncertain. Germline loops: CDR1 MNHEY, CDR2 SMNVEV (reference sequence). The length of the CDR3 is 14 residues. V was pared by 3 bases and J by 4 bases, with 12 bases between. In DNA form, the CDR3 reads TGTGCCAGCAGTTTTCGATTGGGCGGCTATGGCTACACCTTC. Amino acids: CASSFRLGGYGYTF.

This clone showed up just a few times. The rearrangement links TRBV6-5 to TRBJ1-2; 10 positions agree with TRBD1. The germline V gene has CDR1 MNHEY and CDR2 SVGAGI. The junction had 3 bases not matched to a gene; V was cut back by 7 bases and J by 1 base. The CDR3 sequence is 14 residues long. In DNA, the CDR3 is TGTGCCAGCAATGGACAGGGGGGTAACTATGGCTACACCTTC. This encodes CASNGQGGNYGYTF.

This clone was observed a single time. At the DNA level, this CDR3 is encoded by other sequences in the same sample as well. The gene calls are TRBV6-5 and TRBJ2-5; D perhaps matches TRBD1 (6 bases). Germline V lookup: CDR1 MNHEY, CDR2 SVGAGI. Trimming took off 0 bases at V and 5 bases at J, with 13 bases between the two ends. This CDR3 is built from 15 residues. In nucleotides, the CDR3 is TGTGCCAGCAGTTACTCTGCTTCTAGGGGGGAGACCCAGTACTTC. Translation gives CASSYSASRGETQYF.

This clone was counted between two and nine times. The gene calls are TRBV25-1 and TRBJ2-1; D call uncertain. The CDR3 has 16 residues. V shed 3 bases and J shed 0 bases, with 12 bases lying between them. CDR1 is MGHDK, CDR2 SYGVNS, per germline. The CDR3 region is CASSEIRATSYNEQFF. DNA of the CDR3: TGTGCCAGCAGTGAGATTCGGGCAACCTCCTACAATGAGCAGTTCTTC.

For the CDR3, the DNA is TGCGCCAGCAGCCAAGTCGGACAGAGAGCGGGCATTCAGTACTTC. Its protein is CASSQVGQRAGIQYF. V usage is TRBV4-1 and J usage is TRBJ2-4, with D perhaps given as TRBD1 or TRBD2 (6 bases each). The length of the CDR3 is 15 residues. Per the germline V gene, CDR1 is MGHRA and CDR2 is YSYEKL. V was cut by 1 base and J by 9 bases, with 16 bases left in between.

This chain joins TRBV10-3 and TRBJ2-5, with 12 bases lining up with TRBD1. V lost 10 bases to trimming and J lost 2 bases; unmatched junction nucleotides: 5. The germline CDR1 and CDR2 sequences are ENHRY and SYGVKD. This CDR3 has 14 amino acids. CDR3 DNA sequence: TGTGCCACAGGGACAGGGGGCTGGCAAGAGACCCAGTACTTC. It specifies CATGTGGWQETQYF.

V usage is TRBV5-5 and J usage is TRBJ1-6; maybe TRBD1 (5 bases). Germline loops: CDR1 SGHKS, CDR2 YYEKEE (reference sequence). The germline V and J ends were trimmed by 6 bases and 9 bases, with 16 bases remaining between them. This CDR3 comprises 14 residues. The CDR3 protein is CASTTARVGSPLHF. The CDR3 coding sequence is TGTGCCAGCACCACGGCCAGGGTAGGTTCACCCCTCCACTTT.

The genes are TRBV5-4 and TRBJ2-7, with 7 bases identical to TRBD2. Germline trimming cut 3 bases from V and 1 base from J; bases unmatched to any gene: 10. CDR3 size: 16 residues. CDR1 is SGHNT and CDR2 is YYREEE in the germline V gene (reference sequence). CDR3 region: CASSWTGGRRSYEQYF. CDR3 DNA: TGTGCCAGCAGCTGGACGGGAGGTAGAAGGTCCTACGAGCAGTACTTC. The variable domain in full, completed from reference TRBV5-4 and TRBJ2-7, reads ETGVTQSPTHLIKTRGQQVTLRCSSQSGHNTVSWYQQALGQGPQFIFQYYREEENGRGNFPPRFSGLQFPNYSSELNVNALELDDSALYLCASSWTGGRRSYEQYFGPGTRLTVT.